The 25 T cell receptor beta chains below were found in one sample sequenced in a study of blood T cell repertoires in COVID-19. TCRdb's table, derived via immunoSEQ multiplex PCR, lists solely in-frame clones and lacks some. Of about 98,000 clones in the sample, about 81% were seen once. The sequencing input was peripheral blood. These receptors all come from a man between 60 and 70 years old with acute or convalescent COVID-19.

In this sample, this clone turned up a few times. The chain employs TRBV5-6 and TRBJ1-3; 9 bases align to TRBD1. With 4 bases clipped from V and 3 bases from J, the junction kept 8 bases outside the gene matches. Germline CDR1 is SGHDT and CDR2 is YYEEEE. The CDR3 consists of 16 residues. The DNA of the CDR3 is TGTGCCAGCAGCACATCCGGGACAGGGTTTGGAAACACCATATATTTT. Protein product: CASSTSGTGFGNTIYF. Full variable domain (missing parts from reference TRBV5-6 and TRBJ1-3): DAGVTQSPTHLIKTRGQQVTLRCSPKSGHDTVSWYQQALGQGPQFIFQYYEEEERQRGNFPDRFSGHQFPNYSSELNVNALLLGDSALYLCASSTSGTGFGNTIYFGEGSWLTVV.

The chain couples TRBV9 to TRBJ2-2; 7 positions match TRBD1. In germline, CDR1 is SGDLS, CDR2 YYNGEE. This CDR3 region has 16 residues. The junction had 4 bases not matched to a gene; V was cut back by 0 bases and J by 2 bases. CDR3 bases: TGTGCCAGCAGCGTAGGTTCAGGGGGTAACACCGGGGAGCTGTTTTTT. Amino acids: CASSVGSGGNTGELFF.

The chain has TRBV6-6 and TRBJ1-1, with D tentatively TRBD1 (5 bases). CDR3 length: 14 residues. Looked up from germline, CDR1 is MNHNY and CDR2 is SVGAGI (reference sequence). Deletions cut 1 base from V and 1 base from J, with 7 bases between. This chain's CDR3 is CASSYWTSNTEAFF. The CDR3 nucleotides read TGTGCCAGCAGTTACTGGACATCGAACACTGAAGCTTTCTTT.

V usage is TRBV5-1 and J usage is TRBJ2-1; possibly TRBD2 for D (5 bases). The CDR3 totals 12 residues. The germline V and J ends were trimmed by 4 bases and 10 bases, with 12 bases remaining between them. Looked up from germline, CDR1 is SGHRS and CDR2 is YFSETQ. The CDR3 loop reads CASSPQRSEQFF. The CDR3 DNA reads TGCGCCAGCAGCCCCCAGCGGAGCGAGCAGTTCTTC.

The chain carries TRBV7-2 and TRBJ1-2; D unclear. This CDR3 has 15 amino acids. V lost 0 bases, J lost 4 bases, and 12 bases lay in between. Germline CDR1 SGHTA, CDR2 FQGNSA. CDR3 region: CASSLAWPRSYGYTF. The CDR3 DNA follows: TGTGCCAGCAGCTTAGCGTGGCCCCGCTCCTATGGCTACACCTTC.

V gene TRBV5-1 combines with J gene TRBJ2-5; 7 positions agree with TRBD1. J gave up 1 base and V 4 bases, and 7 bases lay outside the gene matches. This CDR3 has 15 amino acids. Germline V gene data show CDR1 as SGHRS and CDR2 as YFSETQ. CDR3 sequence reads: CASSPTGYLQETQYF. The CDR3 DNA follows: TGCGCCAGCAGCCCGACAGGGTACCTCCAAGAGACCCAGTACTTC.

The rearrangement links TRBV10-3 to TRBJ2-1; 8 bases match TRBD1. The CDR3 sequence is 13 residues long. Germline CDR1 ENHRY, CDR2 SYGVKD. The V segment lost 10 bases and the J segment 2 bases; nucleotides outside the gene matches: 4. The CDR3 sequence is CATGQGPYNEQFF. The DNA of the CDR3 is TGTGCCACCGGACAGGGCCCCTACAATGAGCAGTTCTTC.

The chain couples TRBV11-3 to TRBJ1-1; D is undetermined. V was shortened by 6 bases and J by 8 bases, with 19 bases between the two germline ends. The CDR3 has 14 residues. Germline CDR1 is SGHNT and CDR2 is YENEEA. CDR3 nucleotides: TGTGCCAGCAGGCCAATTGACCGGGGAGGAGAAGCTTTCTTT. It yields the protein CASRPIDRGGEAFF.

V usage is TRBV21-1 and J usage is TRBJ2-7; the D segment call TRBD2 is taken from the table without a DNA check. TRBV21-1 counts as a pseudogene. The CDR3 has 13 residues. The CDR3 loop is CASSGATAYEQYV. In DNA form, the CDR3 reads TGTGCCAGCAGTGGTGCGACTGCTTACGAGCAGTACGTC.

V usage is TRBV15 and J usage is TRBJ1-4, with 8 bases matching TRBD1. Germline values: CDR1 LNHNV, CDR2 YYDKDF (reference sequence). The CDR3 totals 16 residues. J was trimmed by 4 bases and V by 3 bases; bases with no gene match: 7. CDR3 loop: CATSRGGQASNEKLFF. The CDR3 DNA reads TGTGCCACCAGCAGGGGGGGACAGGCGAGTAATGAAAAACTGTTTTTT.

This chain connects TRBV5-1 to TRBJ1-4; the D is unclear. V was clipped by 8 bases and J by 8 bases, with 19 bases between them. This CDR3 has 14 amino acids. Germline values: CDR1 SGHRS, CDR2 YFSETQ. CDR3 DNA sequence: TGCGCCAGTCGGGAAAATTCAAACGGAGAAAAACTGTTTTTT. Protein product: CASRENSNGEKLFF. The full variable domain, rest sourced from reference TRBV5-1 and TRBJ1-4, is KAGVTQTPRYLIKTRGQQVTLSCSPISGHRSVSWYQQTPGQGLQFLFEYFSETQRNKGNFPGRFSGRQFSNSRSEMNVSTLELGDSALYLCASRENSNGEKLFFGSGTQLSVL.

The sample holds many counts of this clone. The rearrangement joins TRBV19 to TRBJ2-1, with 7 bases identical to TRBD2. The trim removed 5 bases at V and 7 bases at J, leaving 8 bases unmatched. CDR1 is LNHDA and CDR2 is SQIVND in the germline V gene (reference sequence). The CDR3 is 14 residues long. CDR3 residues: CASSSAGEVNEQFF. CDR3 in DNA: TGTGCCAGTAGTTCTGCGGGGGAGGTGAATGAGCAGTTCTTC.

The genes are TRBV6-2 or TRBV6-3 and TRBJ2-7, with TRBD1 as a possible D gene (5 bases). The CDR3 loop spans 13 amino acids. Germline CDR1 is MNHEY and CDR2 is SVGEGT. V was clipped by 5 bases and J by 3 bases, with 11 bases between them. Here the CDR3 reads CASSPGYLYEQYV. In DNA form, the CDR3 reads TGTGCCAGCAGTCCAGGGTATCTCTACGAGCAGTACGTC.

The chain joins TRBV24-1 to TRBJ2-3, with 7 positions matching TRBD2. Trimming took 1 base from V and 4 from J; bases not matched to a gene: 4. The CDR3 is 15 amino acids. CDR1 is KGHDR, CDR2 SFDVKD, per germline. The CDR3 spells CATSDFPSGADTQYF. The CDR3 nucleotides read TGTGCCACCAGTGATTTCCCTAGCGGAGCAGATACGCAGTATTTT.

The rearrangement joins TRBV29-1 to TRBJ1-1, with 7 bases identical to TRBD1. Germline CDR1 is SQVTM and CDR2 is ANQGSEA. Losses at the gene ends were 6 bases for V and 3 bases for J; bases not matched to a gene: 4. The CDR3 spans 12 residues. CDR3 nucleotides: TGCAGCGTAATCAGGGGGGACACTGAAGCTTTCTTT. It specifies CSVIRGDTEAFF. Based on the CDR3 plus reference TRBV29-1 and TRBJ1-1, the full variable domain is SAVISQKPSRDICQRGTSLTIQCQVDSQVTMMFWYRQQPGQSLTLIATANQGSEATYESGFVIDKFPISRPNLTFSTLTVSNMSPEDSSIYLCSVIRGDTEAFFGQGTRLTVV.

The V gene is TRBV5-1, the J gene TRBJ1-1; 10 positions agree with TRBD1. The CDR3 has 17 amino acids. With 2 bases clipped from V and 4 bases from J, the junction kept 11 bases outside the gene matches. In germline, CDR1 is SGHRS, CDR2 YFSETQ. The CDR3 sequence is CASSLAGQGDSGTEAFF. CDR3 bases: TGCGCCAGCAGCTTAGCTGGACAGGGGGATAGCGGCACTGAAGCTTTCTTT.

This chain joins TRBV7-8 and TRBJ1-2, with 7 nucleotides matching TRBD1. Trimming at V came to 5 bases and at J to 8 bases, leaving 14 bases not matched to a gene. Germline V gene sequence: CDR1 SGHVS, CDR2 FQNEAQ. The CDR3 has 15 amino acids. The CDR3 nucleotides read TGTGCCAGCAGCCCCGACCCGACAGGGACGCGAGGCTACACCTTC. Translated: CASSPDPTGTRGYTF.

This sequence joins TRBV5-6 and TRBJ2-7; 9 bases fit TRBD2. The CDR3 spans 17 residues. V gave up 4 bases and J gave up 2 bases; unmatched junction bases: 13. Germline-derived CDR1 and CDR2 are SGHDT and YYEEEE. The CDR3 sequence: CASSPPYGRGGPYEQYF. DNA for the CDR3: TGTGCCAGCAGCCCACCATATGGGCGGGGGGGACCCTACGAGCAGTACTTC.

CDR3 residues: CASSGSVSETQYF. DNA for the CDR3: TGTGCCAGTAGCGGGAGTGTGTCGGAGACCCAGTACTTC. The rearrangement links TRBV7-2 to TRBJ2-5, with 9 bases matching TRBD2. Losses at the gene ends were 9 bases for V and 5 bases for J; bases not matched to a gene: 7. In germline, CDR1 is SGHTA, CDR2 FQGNSA. This CDR3 region has 13 residues.

This clone occurred once. The chain joins TRBV6-5 to TRBJ1-5; weak D call: TRBD1 (6 bases). The CDR3 covers 13 residues. The germline CDR1 and CDR2 sequences are MNHEY and SVGAGI. Trimming pared 5 bases from V and 5 bases from J, leaving 10 bases between. Here the CDR3 reads CASSNNRDQPQHF. CDR3 nucleotides: TGTGCCAGCAGTAATAACAGGGATCAGCCCCAGCATTTT.

This rearrangement joins TRBV11-2 to TRBJ1-3, with D unclear. The CDR3 runs 16 residues. Germline V gene sequence: CDR1 SGHAT, CDR2 FQNNGV. V lost 5 bases, J lost 0 bases, and 14 bases lay in between. In DNA form, the CDR3 reads TGTGCCAGCAGCCCCAGGCTAGCGGGCTCTGGAAACACCATATATTTT. It specifies CASSPRLAGSGNTIYF.

The chain couples TRBV18 to TRBJ2-3; D is undetermined. V lost 6 bases and J lost 0, with 16 bases in between. The CDR3 covers 16 residues. In germline, CDR1 is KGHSH, CDR2 LQKENI. CDR3 bases: TGTGCCAGCTCCGGTCAACTACGGTCTAGCACAGATACGCAGTATTTT. It yields the protein CASSGQLRSSTDTQYF.

V and J are TRBV11-2 and TRBJ2-7; D might be TRBD2 (5 bases). V lost 1 base and J lost 3, with 10 bases in between. Germline V gives CDR1 SGHAT, CDR2 FQNNGV. The CDR3 spans 14 residues. The CDR3 sequence is CASSLGVRDYEQYF. The CDR3 DNA is TGTGCCAGCAGCTTAGGGGTCCGGGACTACGAGCAGTACTTC.

The J gene is TRBJ1-2, the V gene TRBV15, with TRBD1 as a possible D gene (6 bases). The V gene's germline CDR1 is LNHNV and CDR2 YYDKDF (reference sequence). The CDR3 loop spans 14 amino acids. The V end was cut by 5 bases, the J end by 4 bases, with 14 bases between. CDR3: CATSSQGQSYGYTF. In nucleotides, the CDR3 is TGTGCCACCAGCTCCCAAGGACAGTCCTATGGCTACACCTTC.

The J gene is TRBJ1-1, the V gene TRBV7-9, with 7 bases fitting TRBD1. The CDR3 loop spans 12 amino acids. CDR1 and CDR2 (germline): SEHNR, FQNEAQ (reference sequence). V gave up 3 bases and J gave up 7 bases; unmatched junction bases: 2. The CDR3 is CASSFWDSEAFF. The CDR3 DNA is TGTGCCAGCAGCTTTTGGGACAGTGAAGCTTTCTTT.